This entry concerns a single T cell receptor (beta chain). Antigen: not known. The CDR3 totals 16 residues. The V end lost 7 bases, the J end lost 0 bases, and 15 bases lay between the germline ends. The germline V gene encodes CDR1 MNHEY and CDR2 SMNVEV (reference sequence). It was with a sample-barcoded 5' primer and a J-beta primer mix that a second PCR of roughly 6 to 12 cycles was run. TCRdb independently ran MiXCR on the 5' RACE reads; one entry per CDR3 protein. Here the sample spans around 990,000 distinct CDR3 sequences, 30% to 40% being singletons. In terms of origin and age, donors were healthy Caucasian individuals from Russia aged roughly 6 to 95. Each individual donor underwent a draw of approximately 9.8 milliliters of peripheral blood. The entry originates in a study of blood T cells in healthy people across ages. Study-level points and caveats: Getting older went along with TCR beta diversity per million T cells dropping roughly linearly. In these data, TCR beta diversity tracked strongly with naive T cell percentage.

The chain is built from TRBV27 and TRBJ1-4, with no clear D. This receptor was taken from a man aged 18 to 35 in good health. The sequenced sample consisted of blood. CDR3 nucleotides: TGTGCCAGCAACTCGGCGGGTGATGCAACTAATGAAAAACTGTTTTTT. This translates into CASNSAGDATNEKLFF. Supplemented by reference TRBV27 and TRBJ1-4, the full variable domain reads EAQVTQNPRYLITVTGKKLTVTCSQNMNHEYMSWYRQDPGLGLRQIYYSMNVEVTDKGDVPEGYKVSRKEKRNFPLILESPSPNQTSLYFCASNSAGDATNEKLFFGSGTQLSVL.